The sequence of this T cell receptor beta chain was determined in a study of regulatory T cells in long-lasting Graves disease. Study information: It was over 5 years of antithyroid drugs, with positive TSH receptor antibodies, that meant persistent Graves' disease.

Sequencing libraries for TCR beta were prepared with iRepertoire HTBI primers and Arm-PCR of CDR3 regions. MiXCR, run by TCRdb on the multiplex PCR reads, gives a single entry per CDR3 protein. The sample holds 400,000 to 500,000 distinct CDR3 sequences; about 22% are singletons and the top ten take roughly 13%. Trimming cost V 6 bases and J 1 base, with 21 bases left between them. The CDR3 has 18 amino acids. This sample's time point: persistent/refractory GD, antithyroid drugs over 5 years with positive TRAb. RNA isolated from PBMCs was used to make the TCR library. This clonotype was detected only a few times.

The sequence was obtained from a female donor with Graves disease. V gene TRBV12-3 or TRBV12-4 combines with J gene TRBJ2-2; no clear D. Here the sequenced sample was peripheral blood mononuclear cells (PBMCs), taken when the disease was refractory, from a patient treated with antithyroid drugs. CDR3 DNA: TGTGCCAGCAGATTTAGGACGGAGCTTGCCCTGAACACCGGGGAGCTGTTTTTT. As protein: CASRFRTELALNTGELFF.